These 30 T cell receptor beta chains were all obtained from the same sample, sequenced in a study of blood T cell repertoires in COVID-19. Sequencing was performed with immunoSEQ multiplex PCR; in TCRdb, only in-frame clones are kept and a portion is missing. The top ten clones hold 3.5% to 5.5% of a sample with 110,000 to 150,000 clones, about 83% of them seen once. Sequenced: peripheral blood. These receptors were collected from a woman aged 40 to 50 with acute or convalescent COVID-19.

This chain joins TRBV7-8 and TRBJ2-2, with TRBD2 as a possible D gene (5 bases). Germline V gives CDR1 SGHVS, CDR2 FQNEAQ. The V gene lost 0 bases and the J gene lost 7 bases, with 9 bases spanning the gap. The CDR3 runs to 14 residues. CDR3 in amino acids: CASSLARVVGELFF. The CDR3 nucleotides read TGTGCCAGCAGCTTAGCGAGGGTGGTCGGGGAGCTGTTTTTT.

The chain joins TRBV7-2 to TRBJ2-3; 7 bases map to TRBD2. Germline-derived CDR1 and CDR2 are SGHTA and FQGNSA. The CDR3 covers 15 residues. Trimming at V came to 1 base and at J to 4 bases, leaving 5 bases not matched to a gene. Written as DNA, the CDR3 is TGTGCCAGCAGCTTAGGCGGGAGCCTCGCAGATACGCAGTATTTT. It translates to CASSLGGSLADTQYF.

The rearrangement joins TRBV9 to TRBJ2-2; TRBD1 is a possible D gene (5 bases). CDR1 SGDLS and CDR2 YYNGEE come from the germline V gene. This CDR3 contains 17 residues. Trimming took 3 bases from V and 3 from J, leaving 18 bases between them. Written as DNA, the CDR3 is TGTGCCAGCAGCGCCCCCTTCAGGGCTTCGGACACCGGGGAGCTGTTTTTT. Translated: CASSAPFRASDTGELFF.

This chain joins TRBV9 and TRBJ1-2; D possibly corresponds to TRBD1 (6 bases). This CDR3 has 12 amino acids. Trimming took 4 bases from V and 7 from J, leaving 11 bases between them. The germline V gene encodes CDR1 SGDLS and CDR2 YYNGEE. CDR3 sequence reads: CASSPRGGGYTF. The DNA for the CDR3 is TGTGCCAGCAGCCCACGAGGGGGTGGCTACACCTTC.

The J gene is TRBJ2-1, the V gene TRBV4-1, with 14 bases lining up with TRBD2. V gave up 0 bases and J gave up 13 bases; unmatched junction bases: 8. The CDR3 is 16 residues long. The germline V gene has CDR1 MGHRA and CDR2 YSYEKL. The DNA for the CDR3 is TGCGCCAGCAGCCAAGAACCGGGACTAGCGGGGGTTTCACAGTTCTTC. Amino acids: CASSQEPGLAGVSQFF.

This clone has just one count. The genes are TRBV11-2 and TRBJ1-1, with D perhaps TRBD1 (5 bases). With 4 bases removed from V and 6 bases from J, the gap between germline ends came to 15 bases. The CDR3 sequence is 14 residues long. The germline V gene encodes CDR1 SGHAT and CDR2 FQNNGV. CDR3 nucleotide sequence: TGTGCCAGCAGCTACTTTCAGGGAAAAGCTGAAGCTTTCTTT. Protein sequence: CASSYFQGKAEAFF.

V and J are TRBV9 and TRBJ2-1; weak D call: TRBD2 (7 bases). V was pared by 4 bases and J by 3 bases, with 14 bases between. The CDR3 has 15 residues. The germline CDR1 and CDR2 sequences are SGDLS and YYNGEE. The CDR3 nucleotides are TGTGCCAGCAGCCCCAAGGGGGGGGACTACAATGAGCAGTTCTTC. Its translation is CASSPKGGDYNEQFF. The full variable domain, rest sourced from reference TRBV9 and TRBJ2-1, is DSGVTQTPKHLITATGQRVTLRCSPRSGDLSVYWYQQSLDQGLQFLIQYYNGEERAKGNILERFSAQQFPDLHSELNLSSLELGDSALYFCASSPKGGDYNEQFFGPGTRLTVL.

This chain uses TRBV15 with TRBJ2-7; 7 bases align to TRBD1. Trimming removed 2 bases from V and 0 bases from J; junction bases left unmatched: 4. Germline V gives CDR1 LNHNV, CDR2 YYDKDF (reference sequence). The CDR3 runs 15 residues. The CDR3 DNA sequence: TGTGCCACCAGCAGATGGACAGGTTCCTCCTACGAGCAGTACTTC. It yields the protein CATSRWTGSSYEQYF.

This clone was recorded once. This rearrangement joins TRBV7-6 to TRBJ2-3, with TRBD2 as a possible D gene (5 bases). The germline V gene has CDR1 SGHVS and CDR2 FNYEAQ. The CDR3 sequence is 16 residues long. V was pared by 1 base and J by 4 bases, with 15 bases between. For the CDR3, the DNA is TGTGCCAGCAGCTTAGGGCTAGCTGGCTATGCAGATACGCAGTATTTT. It yields the protein CASSLGLAGYADTQYF.

The chain recombines TRBV5-1 with TRBJ1-1, with D hard to call. In germline, CDR1 is SGHRS, CDR2 YFSETQ. This CDR3 region has 17 residues. Trimming shortened V by 0 bases and J by 4 bases, and 19 bases separated the two germline ends. The CDR3: CASSLAPTTPMGTEAFF. The CDR3, as DNA: TGCGCCAGCAGCTTGGCCCCGACAACTCCCATGGGCACTGAAGCTTTCTTT.

V gene TRBV7-6 combines with J gene TRBJ1-1; 9 nucleotides line up with TRBD1. V dropped 3 bases and J dropped 1; count of bases not matched to a gene: 6. Germline V gene lookup returns CDR1 SGHVS and CDR2 FNYEAQ. The CDR3 consists of 16 residues. The CDR3 coding sequence is TGTGCCAGCAGCTTCGGGACAGGGCGAGGGAACACTGAAGCTTTCTTT. It encodes CASSFGTGRGNTEAFF.

The chain carries TRBV10-3 and TRBJ1-3; 7 bases line up with TRBD1. The CDR3 loop spans 14 amino acids. V gave up 5 bases and J gave up 4 bases; unmatched junction bases: 5. Germline lookup yields CDR1 ENHRY and CDR2 SYGVKD. The CDR3 coding sequence is TGTGCCATCAGTCCCGGGACAGCCGGAAACACCATATATTTT. This encodes CAISPGTAGNTIYF.

This clone has a single count. The chain uses TRBV19 and TRBJ1-6; TRBD1 aligns across 7 bases. V shed 7 bases and J 7 bases; nucleotides not matched to a gene: 10. CDR1 is LNHDA, CDR2 SQIVND, per germline (reference sequence). The CDR3 is 15 amino acids. CDR3 bases: TGTGCCAGTACGTCGGAGGGGGCAGTAAATTCACCCCTCCACTTT. This gives the protein CASTSEGAVNSPLHF.

The chain has TRBV10-2 and TRBJ1-6; D uncertain. This CDR3 is built from 17 residues. Looked up from germline, CDR1 is WSHSY and CDR2 is SAAADI. V was cut by 0 bases and J by 0 bases, with 9 bases left in between. For the CDR3, the DNA is TGCGCCAGCAGTGAGTCGACCGGGAGCTCCTATAATTCACCCCTCCACTTT. This translates into CASSESTGSSYNSPLHF.

This clone turned up a few times. The chain uses TRBV9 and TRBJ2-1, with TRBD2 matching 12 bases. There are 16 residues in the CDR3. The V and J ends lost 0 bases and 7 bases, in that order; junction bases with no gene match: 5. The V gene's germline CDR1 is SGDLS and CDR2 YYNGEE. The CDR3: CASSVGLAGVGNEQFF. The CDR3 coding sequence is TGTGCCAGCAGCGTAGGACTAGCGGGAGTCGGGAATGAGCAGTTCTTC.

The J gene is TRBJ2-2, the V gene TRBV7-3, with TRBD1 identical over 7 bases. Germline V lookup: CDR1 SGHTA, CDR2 FQGTGA. J gave up 7 bases and V 0 bases, and 5 bases lay outside the gene matches. The CDR3 runs to 15 residues. As DNA, the CDR3 is TGTGCCAGCAGCTTAACCGGGACAGTGAACGGGGAGCTGTTTTTT. Encoded protein: CASSLTGTVNGELFF.

The rearrangement links TRBV12-3 or TRBV12-4 to TRBJ2-1; 10 bases fit TRBD1. The CDR3 covers 11 residues. V was pared by 5 bases and J by 16 bases, with 5 bases of the junction left unmatched. In DNA form, the CDR3 reads TGTGCCAGCAGTGCGGGACAGGGGACCTTCTTC. Protein: CASSAGQGTFF.

This clone appeared once. The chain carries TRBV27 and TRBJ2-7, with 10 bases aligning to TRBD1. Germline V gene sequence: CDR1 MNHEY, CDR2 SMNVEV (reference sequence). The V segment lost 8 bases and the J segment 6 bases; nucleotides outside the gene matches: 10. The length of the CDR3 is 14 residues. The CDR3 region has the DNA TGTGCCAGCTCTTCGGCGGGGACAGGGGTCGAGCAGTACTTC. Translated, it gives CASSSAGTGVEQYF.

V gene TRBV11-2 combines with J gene TRBJ1-4; D call uncertain. The CDR3 contains 14 residues. In germline, CDR1 is SGHAT, CDR2 FQNNGV. With 4 bases removed from V and 4 bases from J, the gap between germline ends came to 10 bases. CDR3 coding DNA: TGTGCCAGCAGCTGGGGAGTTCTTAATGAAAAACTGTTTTTT. Translated: CASSWGVLNEKLFF.

V and J are TRBV3-1 (or the pseudogene TRBV3-2) and TRBJ2-1; 11 bases are shared with TRBD2. The CDR3 is 17 residues long. Germline V gene data show CDR1 as LGHDT and CDR2 as YNNKEL (reference sequence). The J segment lost 4 bases and the V segment lost 1 base, leaving 6 bases of the junction unmatched. The CDR3 loop reads CASSQGRLAGSYNEQFF. The CDR3, as DNA: TGTGCCAGCAGCCAAGGTAGACTAGCGGGGTCTTACAATGAGCAGTTCTTC.

In DNA, the CDR3 is TGTGCCAGCAGTTACGACTATCGCGGCACCGGGGAGCTGTTTTTT. Its protein product is CASSYDYRGTGELFF. This chain connects TRBV6-5 to TRBJ2-2, with a weak D call TRBD2 (5 bases). The germline CDR1 and CDR2 sequences are MNHEY and SVGAGI. The length of the CDR3 is 15 residues. V lost 2 bases to trimming and J lost 4 bases, with 11 bases between them.

The rearrangement joins TRBV2 to TRBJ2-2, with 8 nucleotides matching TRBD1. Germline V gene sequence: CDR1 SNHLY, CDR2 FYNNEI. J lost 4 bases, V lost 5 bases, and 9 bases had no gene match. The CDR3 consists of 16 residues. CDR3 residues: CASSLPGQAGTGELFF. For the CDR3, the DNA is TGTGCCAGCAGTCTGCCGGGACAGGCGGGCACCGGGGAGCTGTTTTTT.

V and J are TRBV7-9 and TRBJ1-2, with 8 bases fitting TRBD1. V trimming: 1 base; J trimming: 8 bases; junction bases outside the gene matches: 9. Germline CDR1 SEHNR, CDR2 FQNEAQ (reference sequence). The length of the CDR3 is 15 residues. The CDR3 reads CASSLGRTGQEGYTF. CDR3 sequence (DNA): TGTGCCAGCAGCTTAGGGAGGACAGGGCAAGAGGGCTACACCTTC.

The genes are TRBV9 and TRBJ2-7; TRBD2 aligns across 9 bases. Germline trimming cut 1 base from V and 6 bases from J; bases unmatched to any gene: 8. The CDR3 runs to 15 residues. Germline V gene lookup returns CDR1 SGDLS and CDR2 YYNGEE. The CDR3 reads CASSVSSSGTTEQYF. The DNA for the CDR3 is TGTGCCAGCAGCGTATCGTCTAGCGGGACGACCGAGCAGTACTTC. The whole variable domain, remainder taken from reference TRBV9 and TRBJ2-7, is DSGVTQTPKHLITATGQRVTLRCSPRSGDLSVYWYQQSLDQGLQFLIQYYNGEERAKGNILERFSAQQFPDLHSELNLSSLELGDSALYFCASSVSSSGTTEQYFGPGTRLTVT.

This chain connects TRBV19 to TRBJ2-5; TRBD1 matches at 11 bases. Germline assignment: CDR1 LNHDA and CDR2 SQIVND (reference sequence). This CDR3 contains 15 residues. Trimming took 7 bases from V and 1 from J; bases not matched to a gene: 5. The CDR3 coding sequence is TGTGCCAGTACCGCTGGGACAGGGGGCCAAGAGACCCAGTACTTC. Protein sequence: CASTAGTGGQETQYF.

This chain's CDR3 is CASSGGVIEAFF. The CDR3 nucleotides read TGTGCCAGCAGTGGGGGGGTCATCGAAGCTTTCTTT. V is TRBV2 and J is TRBJ1-1; D might be TRBD1 (5 bases). CDR3 length equals 12 residues. V lost 4 bases to trimming and J lost 8 bases, with 11 bases between them. CDR1 is SNHLY and CDR2 is FYNNEI in the germline V gene.

V gene TRBV6-2 or TRBV6-3 combines with J gene TRBJ2-1; 7 positions match TRBD2. Trimming at V came to 2 bases and at J to 8 bases, leaving 9 bases not matched to a gene. Germline V gene sequence: CDR1 MNHEY, CDR2 SVGEGT. This CDR3 comprises 15 residues. DNA of the CDR3: TGTGCCAGCAGTTACGCGAAGCGGGAACTGGATGAGCAGTTCTTC. Protein: CASSYAKRELDEQFF.

This chain joins TRBV3-1 (or the pseudogene TRBV3-2) and TRBJ1-6, with 7 positions matching TRBD1. The CDR3 sequence is 17 residues long. Per the germline V gene, CDR1 is LGHDT and CDR2 is YNNKEL (reference sequence). Unmatched junction bases numbered 12, after V lost 1 base and J lost 9 bases. The CDR3 DNA reads TGTGCCAGCAGCCAAGCCAACTGGGCAGGGGGGAGTTCACCCCTCCACTTT. Translating gives CASSQANWAGGSSPLHF.

In this sample, this clone turned up a few times. The chain uses TRBV7-2 and TRBJ1-2, with D tentatively TRBD1 (5 bases). V dropped 5 bases and J dropped 11 bases, with 15 bases sitting between them. There are 12 residues in the CDR3. CDR1 and CDR2 (germline): SGHTA, FQGNSA. Written as DNA, the CDR3 is TGTGCCAGCAGCGCGGGACCCCTCGGGTACACCTTC. It yields the protein CASSAGPLGYTF.

The CDR3 protein is CASSQDNIAVNTGELFF. Here the CDR3 DNA reads TGCGCCAGCAGCCAAGATAACATAGCGGTGAACACCGGGGAGCTGTTTTTT. The rearrangement links TRBV4-3 to TRBJ2-2; TRBD2 is a possible D gene (6 bases). CDR3 length equals 17 residues. V was shortened by 0 bases and J by 1 base, with 12 bases between the two germline ends. Per the germline V gene, CDR1 is LGHNA and CDR2 is YSLEER.